This TCR beta chain was identified during a study of shared clonotypes between healthy human individuals. Generated by immunoSEQ multiplex PCR, the TCRdb table keeps only in-frame clones and is missing some. The data hold fewer than 1.6 million clones, with about 98.5% observed a single time. Germline V CDR1 and CDR2: SGHTS, YDEGEE. V shed 4 bases, J shed 2 bases, and the junction held 5 bases outside the gene matches. This CDR3 region has 15 residues. The TCR was taken from a man in his thirties or forties in good health. The material sequenced was naive CD4+ T cells sorted from blood. Subset here: CD45RA+ positively selected. The chain carries TRBV5-8 and TRBJ2-2; 7 positions match TRBD1. The CDR3 loop reads CASSPTGFNTGELFF. The CDR3 DNA sequence: TGTGCCAGCAGCCCGACAGGGTTCAACACCGGGGAGCTGTTTTTT.